The 28 T cell receptor beta chains below were found in one sample sequenced in a study of T cell changes during pregnancy in multiple sclerosis. TCRdb keeps only in-frame clones here, not all; method: immunoSEQ multiplex PCR. The table shows fewer than 150,000 clones, with about 96% occurring only once. The sequences come from peripheral blood, collected after pregnancy. The receptors were sampled from a female donor with multiple sclerosis, enrolled in a pregnancy study.

V and J are TRBV7-8 and TRBJ1-4, with 9 bases identical to TRBD1. The length of the CDR3 is 16 residues. Germline CDR1 reads SGHVS; CDR2 reads FQNEAQ. The ends lost 3 bases at V and 0 bases at J; junction bases unmatched: 2. The CDR3 DNA is TGTGCCAGCAGCTTTTACAGGGGGCCAACTAATGAAAAACTGTTTTTT. It yields the protein CASSFYRGPTNEKLFF.

This sequence joins TRBV6-5 and TRBJ2-7, with 8 positions matching TRBD2. There are 15 residues in the CDR3. The V gene's germline CDR1 is MNHEY and CDR2 SVGAGI. The V and J ends lost 0 bases and 6 bases, in that order; junction bases with no gene match: 7. The DNA of the CDR3 is TGTGCCAGCAGTTACTCCGGGACTAGAGCTCTCGAGCAGTACTTC. Translated: CASSYSGTRALEQYF.

The V and J genes are TRBV5-1 and TRBJ1-5, with D perhaps matching TRBD1 (5 bases). V was trimmed by 4 bases and J by 8 bases, leaving 16 bases between them. Germline CDR1 reads SGHRS; CDR2 reads YFSETQ. CDR3 length: 14 residues. Here the CDR3 reads CASSGGTNGEPQHF. The CDR3 nucleotides are TGCGCCAGCAGCGGGGGGACCAATGGGGAGCCCCAGCATTTT.

This rearrangement joins TRBV19 to TRBJ1-5; possibly TRBD1 for D (5 bases). CDR1 is LNHDA, CDR2 SQIVND, per germline (reference sequence). With 4 bases removed from V and 5 bases from J, the gap between germline ends came to 15 bases. This CDR3 has 15 residues. CDR3 region: CASSTNGGTDQPQHF. The CDR3 coding sequence is TGTGCCAGTAGTACGAACGGGGGGACCGATCAGCCCCAGCATTTT.

This chain connects TRBV28 to TRBJ2-1; the D gene is possibly TRBD1 (6 bases). V was clipped by 5 bases and J by 7 bases, with 24 bases between them. The CDR3 is made up of 17 amino acids. From germline, CDR1 is MDHEN and CDR2 SYDVKM. The CDR3 sequence: CASSPFFSRGIANEQFF. As DNA, the CDR3 is TGTGCCAGCAGTCCGTTCTTCTCGAGGGGGATCGCGAATGAGCAGTTCTTC.

The rearrangement joins TRBV5-8 to TRBJ1-5, with D possibly TRBD1 on 5 matching bases. Germline CDR1 reads SGHTS; CDR2 reads YDEGEE. Trimming took 5 bases from V and 1 from J, leaving 13 bases between them. The CDR3 loop spans 15 amino acids. The CDR3 DNA follows: TGTGCCAGCAGACCTTGGGGGGAGAGCAATCAGCCCCAGCATTTT. Amino acids: CASRPWGESNQPQHF.

The V and J genes are TRBV27 and TRBJ2-7, with 10 bases fitting TRBD1. CDR1 MNHEY and CDR2 SMNVEV come from the germline V gene (reference sequence). J gave up 0 bases and V 5 bases, and 10 bases lay outside the gene matches. The CDR3 runs to 17 residues. The CDR3 DNA follows: TGTGCCAGCAGTCCGGGACAGGGGATTCCCCGCTCCTACGAGCAGTACTTC. It codes for CASSPGQGIPRSYEQYF.

The chain joins TRBV14 to TRBJ1-2; 7 bases fit TRBD1. Trimming took 3 bases from V and 8 from J; bases not matched to a gene: 9. The CDR3 extends over 14 amino acids. Germline V CDR1 and CDR2: SGHDN, FVKESK. CDR3 region: CASSQVQGTSGYTF. In DNA form, the CDR3 reads TGTGCCAGCAGCCAGGTACAGGGGACTTCGGGCTACACCTTC.

In its sample, this clone was seen once. This chain connects TRBV5-8 to TRBJ2-2; a possible D gene is TRBD2 (6 bases). Trimming removed 4 bases at V and 10 bases at J, with 17 bases between. This CDR3 comprises 14 residues. Germline V lookup: CDR1 SGHTS, CDR2 YDEGEE. This CDR3 reads CASSNRWGESELFF. CDR3 sequence (DNA): TGTGCCAGCAGCAACAGATGGGGGGAATCGGAGCTGTTTTTT.

V and J are TRBV9 and TRBJ2-1, with 9 nucleotides matching TRBD1. This CDR3 region has 20 residues. J was trimmed by 0 bases and V by 0 bases; bases with no gene match: 13. Per germline, CDR1 SGDLS and CDR2 YYNGEE. The CDR3 nucleotides are TGTGCCAGCAGCGTAGAATCCGGGACAGGGAAGGGGAGCTCCTACAATGAGCAGTTCTTC. Translating gives CASSVESGTGKGSSYNEQFF.

The CDR3 DNA sequence: TGTGCCAGCTCACCCTACGACAGGCCGGGCACCTACGAGCAGTACTTC. Residues: CASSPYDRPGTYEQYF. J is TRBJ2-7 and V is TRBV18; D possibly corresponds to TRBD1 (6 bases). The CDR3 length is 16 residues. V lost 3 bases and J 2 bases, leaving 17 bases between the germline ends. Germline loops: CDR1 KGHSH, CDR2 LQKENI.

This clone has just one count. V and J are TRBV6-5 and TRBJ2-4; maybe TRBD2 (6 bases). The CDR3 is 13 residues long. Deletions cut 11 bases from V and 8 bases from J, with 19 bases between. Germline CDR1 is MNHEY and CDR2 is SVGAGI. The CDR3 spells CAASSGFRDIQYF. DNA of the CDR3: TGTGCCGCCAGCAGCGGGTTCCGGGACATTCAGTACTTC.

The gene calls are TRBV4-1 and TRBJ1-1, with 7 bases matching TRBD1. CDR1 MGHRA and CDR2 YSYEKL come from the germline V gene. The CDR3 sequence is 15 residues long. The V and J ends lost 4 bases and 1 base, in that order; junction bases with no gene match: 6. This CDR3 is CASSLQGGPNTEAFF. Here the CDR3 DNA reads TGCGCCAGCAGCCTTCAAGGGGGCCCGAACACTGAAGCTTTCTTT.

The V and J genes are TRBV9 and TRBJ2-7; D uncertain. Trimming left V 2 bases short and J 0 bases short, with 12 bases between. The CDR3 is made up of 15 amino acids. Germline CDR1 and CDR2: SGDLS and YYNGEE. CDR3 DNA: TGTGCCAGCAGCGTGGGTGTGGAGAGCTCCTACGAGCAGTACTTC. Translation gives CASSVGVESSYEQYF.

This chain joins TRBV5-1 and TRBJ2-7, with 8 nucleotides matching TRBD2. This CDR3 spans 15 amino acids. V shed 4 bases, J shed 3 bases, and the junction held 9 bases outside the gene matches. The germline V gene has CDR1 SGHRS and CDR2 YFSETQ. CDR3 protein: CASSKLPSGSYEQYF. The CDR3 DNA sequence: TGCGCCAGCAGCAAATTACCAAGCGGGAGCTACGAGCAGTACTTC.

This chain connects TRBV7-2 to TRBJ1-5; D ambiguous. This CDR3 has 15 amino acids. V was shortened by 4 bases and J by 4 bases, with 14 bases between the two germline ends. Germline V gives CDR1 SGHTA, CDR2 FQGNSA. As DNA, the CDR3 is TGTGCCAGCAGCTCCGGTGGGTCAGGTAATCAGCCCCAGCATTTT. Translating gives CASSSGGSGNQPQHF.

This chain joins TRBV14 and TRBJ2-3, with D tentatively TRBD2 (6 bases). CDR1 SGHDN and CDR2 FVKESK come from the germline V gene. The CDR3 has 17 residues. V gave up 0 bases and J gave up 0 bases, with 13 bases separating them. CDR3 in amino acids: CASSQEMGGISTDTQYF. The CDR3 DNA is TGTGCCAGCAGCCAAGAAATGGGGGGAATTAGCACAGATACGCAGTATTTT.

The gene calls are TRBV4-1 and TRBJ1-2; unclear D gene. The CDR3 is made up of 16 amino acids. The V gene's germline CDR1 is MGHRA and CDR2 YSYEKL. V lost 0 bases and J 1 base, leaving 12 bases between the germline ends. The CDR3 DNA follows: TGCGCCAGCAGCCAAGATCGCGGAGCAGATAACTATGGCTACACCTTC. Translating gives CASSQDRGADNYGYTF.

The chain links TRBV13 to TRBJ1-1; no reliable D call. Per germline, CDR1 PRHDT and CDR2 FYEKMQ (reference sequence). Trimming shortened V by 1 base and J by 2 bases, and 5 bases separated the two germline ends. The length of the CDR3 is 13 residues. CDR3 protein: CASSLVGNTEAFF. The CDR3 DNA reads TGTGCCAGCAGCTTAGTTGGCAACACTGAAGCTTTCTTT.

The chain combines TRBV5-1 with TRBJ2-7; TRBD1 matches 8 bases. J gave up 2 bases and V 5 bases, and 9 bases lay outside the gene matches. The CDR3 is made up of 15 amino acids. Looked up from germline, CDR1 is SGHRS and CDR2 is YFSETQ. Written as DNA, the CDR3 is TGCGCCAGCAGTTTCGGACAGGGAACACCCTACGAGCAGTACTTC. Its protein product is CASSFGQGTPYEQYF.

The chain employs TRBV18 and TRBJ2-3; 7 nucleotides agree with TRBD1. Unmatched junction bases numbered 7, after V lost 4 bases and J lost 0 bases. Germline V gene sequence: CDR1 KGHSH, CDR2 LQKENI. This CDR3 has 16 amino acids. DNA of the CDR3: TGTGCCAGCTCACGATGGACAGGTTCTAGCACAGATACGCAGTATTTT. Translation gives CASSRWTGSSTDTQYF.

The chain carries TRBV19 and TRBJ1-1, with TRBD1 as a possible D gene (5 bases). Germline CDR1 LNHDA, CDR2 SQIVND (reference sequence). The ends were cut back, 1 base at V and 3 bases at J, with 18 bases in the middle. This CDR3 is 17 amino acids long. CDR3 nucleotide sequence: TGTGCCAGTAGTATAGGTCCAGGGCTAGGGCGAGACACTGAAGCTTTCTTT. Its protein is CASSIGPGLGRDTEAFF.

This chain uses TRBV25-1 with TRBJ2-3; a possible D gene is TRBD2 (7 bases). Germline lookup yields CDR1 MGHDK and CDR2 SYGVNS. Trimming pared 8 bases from V and 3 bases from J, leaving 12 bases between. The CDR3 contains 13 residues. This CDR3 is CASGGGETDTQYF. CDR3 coding DNA: TGTGCCAGCGGAGGGGGGGAGACAGATACGCAGTATTTT.

The CDR3 region is CASSPLARIGGTSDTQYF. DNA for the CDR3: TGCGCCAGCAGCCCCTTGGCCCGTATAGGGGGCACATCAGATACGCAGTATTTT. This chain uses TRBV4-1 with TRBJ2-3, with 7 bases matching TRBD1. V was pared by 4 bases and J by 4 bases, with 17 bases of the junction left unmatched. CDR3 length: 18 amino acids. Per the germline V gene, CDR1 is MGHRA and CDR2 is YSYEKL.

The chain uses TRBV13 and TRBJ2-7, with TRBD1 identical over 8 bases. The V gene's germline CDR1 is PRHDT and CDR2 FYEKMQ (reference sequence). Losses at the gene ends were 4 bases for V and 3 bases for J; bases not matched to a gene: 5. This CDR3 has 14 residues. The CDR3 region is CASSSGTGDYEQYF. The CDR3 DNA reads as TGTGCCAGCAGCTCCGGGACAGGAGACTACGAGCAGTACTTC.

DNA of the CDR3: TGTGCCAGCAGCTTAGAGCCTAGCGGGAGGGTAAATGAGCAGTTCTTC. Amino acid sequence: CASSLEPSGRVNEQFF. The J gene is TRBJ2-1, the V gene TRBV7-2; 12 bases align to TRBD2. V lost 1 base, J lost 7 bases, and 5 bases stayed unmatched. This CDR3 contains 16 residues. Germline V gives CDR1 SGHTA, CDR2 FQGNSA. Variable domain in full (rest from reference TRBV7-2 and TRBJ2-1): GAGVSQSPSNKVTEKGKDVELRCDPISGHTALYWYRQSLGQGLEFLIYFQGNSAPDKSGLPSDRFSAERTGGSVSTLTIQRTQQEDSAVYLCASSLEPSGRVNEQFFGPGTRLTVL.

This chain connects TRBV12-5 to TRBJ2-5; 9 bases align to TRBD1. J gave up 3 bases and V 3 bases, and 11 bases lay outside the gene matches. The CDR3 contains 17 residues. Per germline, CDR1 LGHNT and CDR2 FRNRAP. The chain's CDR3 is CASGFRGGQGLEETQYF. In DNA form, the CDR3 reads TGTGCTAGTGGTTTTAGGGGCGGACAGGGGTTAGAAGAGACCCAGTACTTC.

The J gene is TRBJ2-7, the V gene TRBV6-1; TRBD2 agrees at 9 bases. The junction had 10 bases not matched to a gene; V was cut back by 5 bases and J by 5 bases. CDR1 is MNHNS, CDR2 SASEGT, per germline. The CDR3 is 15 amino acids. The DNA of the CDR3 is TGTGCCAGCAGTAGTCTGACTAGCGGTTATAACGAGCAGTACTTC. Amino acids: CASSSLTSGYNEQYF.